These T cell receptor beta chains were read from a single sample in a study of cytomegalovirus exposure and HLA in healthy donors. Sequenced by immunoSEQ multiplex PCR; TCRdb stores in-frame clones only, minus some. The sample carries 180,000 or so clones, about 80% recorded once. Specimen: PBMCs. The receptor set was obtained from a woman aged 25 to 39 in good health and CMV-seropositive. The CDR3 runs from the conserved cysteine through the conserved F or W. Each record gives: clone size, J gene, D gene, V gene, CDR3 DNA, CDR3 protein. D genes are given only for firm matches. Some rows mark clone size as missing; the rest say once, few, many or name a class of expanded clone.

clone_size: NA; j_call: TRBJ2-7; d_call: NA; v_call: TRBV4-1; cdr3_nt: TGCGCCAGCAGCCCGACGGAGTACGAGCAGTACTTC; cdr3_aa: CASSPTEYEQYF
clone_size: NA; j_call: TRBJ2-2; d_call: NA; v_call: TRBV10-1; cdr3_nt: TGCGCCAGCAGGGACAGAAACACCGGGGAGCTGTTTTTT; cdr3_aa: CASRDRNTGELFF
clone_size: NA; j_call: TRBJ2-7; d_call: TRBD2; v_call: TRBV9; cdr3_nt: TGTGCCAGCAGCGTGGGATGGCGGGAGGTGGAAAACGAGCAGTACTTC; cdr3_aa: CASSVGWREVENEQYF
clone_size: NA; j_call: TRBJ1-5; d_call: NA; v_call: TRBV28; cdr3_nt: TGTGCCAGCAGGCAACAGGGCGGTCAGCCCCAGCATTTT; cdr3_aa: CASRQQGGQPQHF
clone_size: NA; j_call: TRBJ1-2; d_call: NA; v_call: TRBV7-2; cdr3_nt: TGTGCCAGCAGCTCCGACAGCTATGGCTACACCTTC; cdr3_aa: CASSSDSYGYTF
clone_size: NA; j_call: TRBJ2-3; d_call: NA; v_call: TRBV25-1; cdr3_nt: TGTGCCAGCAGCCGGGATTTGGATACGCAGTATTTT; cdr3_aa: CASSRDLDTQYF
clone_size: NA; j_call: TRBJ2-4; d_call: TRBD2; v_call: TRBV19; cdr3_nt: TGTGCCACCCCACTCGGGAGGACTAGCGGGAGAAACATTCAGTACTTC; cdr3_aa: CATPLGRTSGRNIQYF
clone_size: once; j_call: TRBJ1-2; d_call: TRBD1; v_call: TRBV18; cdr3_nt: TGTGCCAGCTCTACCGGGACAGGCTATGGCTACACCTTC; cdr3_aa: CASSTGTGYGYTF
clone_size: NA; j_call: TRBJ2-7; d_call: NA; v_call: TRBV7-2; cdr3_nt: TGTGCCAGCAGCCCTGCCTACGAGCAGTACTTC; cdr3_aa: CASSPAYEQYF
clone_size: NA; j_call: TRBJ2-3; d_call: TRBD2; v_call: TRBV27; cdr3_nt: TGTGCCAGCAGTTACCTTAGCGGGGACACAGATACGCAGTATTTT; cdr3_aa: CASSYLSGDTDTQYF
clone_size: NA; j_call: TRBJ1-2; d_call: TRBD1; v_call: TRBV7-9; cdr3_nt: TGTGCCAGCAGCGACCAGGGGGCAACTAACTATGGCTACACCTTC; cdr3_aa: CASSDQGATNYGYTF
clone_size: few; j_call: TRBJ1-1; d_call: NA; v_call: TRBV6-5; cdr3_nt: TGTGCCAGCAGGGGGGACAAGAACACTGAAGCTTTCTTT; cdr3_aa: CASRGDKNTEAFF
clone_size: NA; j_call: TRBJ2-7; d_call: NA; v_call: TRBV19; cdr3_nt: TGTGCCAGTAGTCGAAATGGGCGCGACGAGCAGTACTTC; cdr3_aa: CASSRNGRDEQYF
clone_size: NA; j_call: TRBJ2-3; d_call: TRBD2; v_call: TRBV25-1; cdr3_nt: TGTGCCAGCAGTGCTCCCCCTGGGAAGCGGGAGGAGTCAGATACGCAGTATTTT; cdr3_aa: CASSAPPGKREESDTQYF
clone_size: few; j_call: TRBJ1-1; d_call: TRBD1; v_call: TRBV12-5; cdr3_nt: TGTGCTAGTGGTGACATCGGACAGGGTTTTGATTTGGACACTGAAGCTTTCTTT; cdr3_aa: CASGDIGQGFDLDTEAFF
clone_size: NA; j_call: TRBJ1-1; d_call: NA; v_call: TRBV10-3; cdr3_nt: TGTGCCACCTTGGGCAGGGTAACTGTAGAAGCTTTCTTT; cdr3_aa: CATLGRVTVEAFF
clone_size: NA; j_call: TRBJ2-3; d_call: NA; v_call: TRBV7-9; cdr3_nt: TGTGCCAGCAGCGATAGGGGGAGTGATACGCAGTATTTT; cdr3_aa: CASSDRGSDTQYF
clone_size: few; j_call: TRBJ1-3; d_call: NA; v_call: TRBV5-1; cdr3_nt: TGCGCCAGCAGCCTGCCGAGGGAGCCCTCTGGAAACACCATATATTTT; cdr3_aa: CASSLPREPSGNTIYF
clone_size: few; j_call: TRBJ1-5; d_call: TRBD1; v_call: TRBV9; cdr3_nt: TGTGCCAGCAGCGGTACAGGGGTGAATCAGCCCCAGCATTTT; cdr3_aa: CASSGTGVNQPQHF
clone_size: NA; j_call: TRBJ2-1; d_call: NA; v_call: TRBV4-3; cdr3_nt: TGCGCCAGCAGCCACGTCAATGAGCAGTTCTTC; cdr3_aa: CASSHVNEQFF
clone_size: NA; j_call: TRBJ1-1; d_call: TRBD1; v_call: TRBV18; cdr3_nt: TGTGCCAGCTCCTCCGGGACAGGGTCTTCTGAAGCTTTCTTT; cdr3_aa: CASSSGTGSSEAFF
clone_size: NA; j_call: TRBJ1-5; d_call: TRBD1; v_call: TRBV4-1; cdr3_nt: TGCGCCAGCAGCCCGGGACAGGGGAATCAGCCCCAGCATTTT; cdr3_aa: CASSPGQGNQPQHF
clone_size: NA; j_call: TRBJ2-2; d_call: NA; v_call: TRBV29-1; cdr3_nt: TGCAGCGTTGAAGATCGGGACACCGGGGAGCTGTTTTTT; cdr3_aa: CSVEDRDTGELFF
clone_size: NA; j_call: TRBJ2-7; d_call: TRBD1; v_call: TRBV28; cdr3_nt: TGTGCCAGCAGTCTGTGGGGACAGGGCAGCGAGCAGTACTTC; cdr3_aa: CASSLWGQGSEQYF
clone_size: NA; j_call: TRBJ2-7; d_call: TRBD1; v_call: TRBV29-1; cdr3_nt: TGCAGCGTGTGGACAGGGAAAACCGTCTACGAGCAGTACTTC; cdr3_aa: CSVWTGKTVYEQYF
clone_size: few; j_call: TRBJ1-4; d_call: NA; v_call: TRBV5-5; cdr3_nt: TGTGCCAGCAGCCCTCCGGGGAGGGCCAAAAAACTGTTTTTT; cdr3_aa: CASSPPGRAKKLFF
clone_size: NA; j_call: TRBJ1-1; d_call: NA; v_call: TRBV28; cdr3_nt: TGTGCCAGCAGTTTAATAACGGCGGGGGGCACTGAAGCTTTCTTT; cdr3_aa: CASSLITAGGTEAFF
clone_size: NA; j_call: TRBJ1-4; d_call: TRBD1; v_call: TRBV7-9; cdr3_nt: TGTGCCAGCAGCTCGACAGGGAGAGGTGAAAAACTGTTTTTT; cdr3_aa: CASSSTGRGEKLFF
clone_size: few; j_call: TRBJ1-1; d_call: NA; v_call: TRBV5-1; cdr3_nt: TGCGCCAGCAGCTGGGCGGACAGAGACACTGAAGCTTTCTTT; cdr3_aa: CASSWADRDTEAFF
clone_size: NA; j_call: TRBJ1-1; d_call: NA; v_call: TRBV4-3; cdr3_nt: TGCGCCAGCAGCCAAGATACCGGCGGCGAAGCTTTCTTT; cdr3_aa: CASSQDTGGEAFF
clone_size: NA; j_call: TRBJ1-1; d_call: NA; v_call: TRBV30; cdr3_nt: TGTGCCTGGAGTTCGGGGGGCCCTGAAGCTTTCTTT; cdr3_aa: CAWSSGGPEAFF
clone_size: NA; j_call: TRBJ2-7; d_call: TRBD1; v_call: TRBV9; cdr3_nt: TGTGCCAGCAGCGTCGGGACAGGGACCTACGAGCAGTACTTC; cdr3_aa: CASSVGTGTYEQYF
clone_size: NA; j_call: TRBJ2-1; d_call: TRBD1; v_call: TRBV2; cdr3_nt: TGTGCCAGCAGGGACAGGGGTGAGCAGTTCTTC; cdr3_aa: CASRDRGEQFF
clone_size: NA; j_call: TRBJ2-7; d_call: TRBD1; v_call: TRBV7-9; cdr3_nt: TGTGCCAGCAGCTTAGGCCCGACAGGGGGGGCCTACGAGCAGTACTTC; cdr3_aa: CASSLGPTGGAYEQYF
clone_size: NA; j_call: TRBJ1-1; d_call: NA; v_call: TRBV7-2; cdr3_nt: TGTGCCAGCAGCTTAGGAGGGGGCACTGAAGCTTTCTTT; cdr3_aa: CASSLGGGTEAFF
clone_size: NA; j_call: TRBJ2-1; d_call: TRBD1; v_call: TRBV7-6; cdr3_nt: TGTGCCAGCAGCAAAAGACCTGGGACAGGGATCTCCTACAATGAGCAGTTCTTC; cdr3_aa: CASSKRPGTGISYNEQFF
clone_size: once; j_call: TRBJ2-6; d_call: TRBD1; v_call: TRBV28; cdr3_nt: TGTGCCAGCAGACCGACAAGGGGGCCTGGGGCCAACGTCCTGACTTTC; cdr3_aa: CASRPTRGPGANVLTF
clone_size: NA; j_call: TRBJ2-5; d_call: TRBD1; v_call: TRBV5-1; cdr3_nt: TGCGCCAGCACCGGTACAGTAAGAGGGGGCGGGGAGACCCAGTACTTC; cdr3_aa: CASTGTVRGGGETQYF
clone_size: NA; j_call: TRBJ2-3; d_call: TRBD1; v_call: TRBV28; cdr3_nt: TGTGCCAGCAGTTCCGGGACAGGGGTGGATACGCAGTATTTT; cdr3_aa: CASSSGTGVDTQYF
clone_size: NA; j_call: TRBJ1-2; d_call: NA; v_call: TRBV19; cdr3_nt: TGTGCCAGTAGTATAGGGCCGGGTTATGGCTACACCTTC; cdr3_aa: CASSIGPGYGYTF